Given below is one TCR beta chain in context. This clone was counted once. Its binding antigen is unknown. No clone much larger than this one lies a single base away; base qualities are absent. This entry is derived from a study of T cells after posttransplantation cyclophosphamide (dated by TCRdb to the mid-2010s). Background on the whole study: T cell repertoire reconstitution was tracked by TRB sequencing after myeloablative bone marrow transplantation in which posttransplantation cyclophosphamide was used as GVHD prophylaxis. Public TRB sequences were compared against a database of over 3,600 sequences linked to responses to pathogens, tumor antigens, self-antigens and alloantigens. Up to roughly 3 additional blood samples from 2 to 5.2 years after transplant were also TRB-sequenced in 3 patients, as was pretransplant blood from several patients. Antigen receptor sequencing covered samples from roughly 40 PTCy-treated patients and over 15 of their related bone marrow donors. Because TRA and TRB clonality correlated tightly in eight or nine samples, later TCR analyses were limited to TRB. TRB sequencing was performed on blood from all 35 or so PTCy patients with 1-year posttransplant specimens.

There are 15 amino acids in the CDR3, from cysteine to phenylalanine inclusive. Of all the DNA, just the CDR3 is kept, 45 bases in frame from base 1. CDR1 and CDR2 are read off the germline V gene as MNHEY and SVGAGI. V is reduced by 6 bases and J by 3 bases, leaving a spacing of 15 bases between them. TRB sequencing used genomic DNA with the immunoSEQ assay at survey resolution or the hsTCRB kit. The authors' analysis ran thus. The immunoSEQ software handled the initial read processing, while the LymphoSeq R package was used for the repertoire analyses. Clonality was computed as 1 minus normalized Shannon entropy, and a Gini coefficient was also calculated for each TRB dataset. To infer phenotypes in unsorted samples, TRB sequences from sorted subsets of the recipient or donor were mapped onto unsorted samples from the same recipient. Entries here come from immuneACCESS through TCRdb and include only in-frame sequences with V and J called. Some clones fail to appear in such tables; in the studies checked, an unresolved V gene covers under half of the shortfall, and the cause of the remainder is unknown. Clonal size and the V and J genes are those of that table, whereas D and trimming came from the DNA. The sample table records around 13,000 clones; around 81% of these occur just once. In total, the top ten clones hold 0.65% to 0.85% of the sample.

Overall results and qualifications from the work: Across fewer than 50 patients, TRB clonality was highly associated with recipient CMV seropositivity and CMV reactivation, and diversity in PTCy patients was similar to diversity in CNI/methotrexate controls. Donor-recipient similarity was low at 1-2 months but increased during the first year, and donor CD8+ memory clones often dominated later blood repertoires. The TRB repertoires of T cells infiltrating skin or the GI tract showed only limited overlap with the TRB repertoires found in blood.

On the day of marrow donation, related bone marrow donors gave peripheral blood samples. Mononuclear cells from peripheral blood and bone marrow were separated by Ficoll-Hypaque density centrifugation and then cryopreserved. CD4+ and CD8+ T cells, including naive and memory subsets, were sorted by FACS using a FACSAria II. The sequenced material came from memory CD4+ T cells sorted from PBMCs. The chain uses TRBV6-5 and TRBJ2-4; TRBD1 is a possible D gene, resting on 6 matching bases. This receptor was obtained from a man aged 50-59 years in good health, CMV-negative, and a related stem cell transplant donor. Read as DNA, the sequence is TGTGCCAGCAGGGTTGGGGGCCCGGGCAAAAACATTCAGTACTTC. Its protein is CASRVGGPGKNIQYF.